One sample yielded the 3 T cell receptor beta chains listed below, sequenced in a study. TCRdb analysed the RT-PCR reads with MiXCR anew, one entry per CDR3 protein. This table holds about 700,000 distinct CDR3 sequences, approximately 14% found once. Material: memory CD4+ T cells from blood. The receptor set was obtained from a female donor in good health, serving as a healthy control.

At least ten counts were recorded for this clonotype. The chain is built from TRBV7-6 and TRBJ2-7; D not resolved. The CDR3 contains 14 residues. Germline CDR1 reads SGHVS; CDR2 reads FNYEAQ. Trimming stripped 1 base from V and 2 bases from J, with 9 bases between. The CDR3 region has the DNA TGTGCCAGCAGCTTAGGCGGCAGCGCCTACGAGCAGTACTTC. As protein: CASSLGGSAYEQYF.

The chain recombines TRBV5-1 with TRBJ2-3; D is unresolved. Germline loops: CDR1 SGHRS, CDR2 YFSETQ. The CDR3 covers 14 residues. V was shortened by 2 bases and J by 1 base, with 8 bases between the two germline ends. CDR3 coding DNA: TGCGCCAGCAGCTTCCCGGGCCGCACAGATACGCAGTATTTT. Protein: CASSFPGRTDTQYF.

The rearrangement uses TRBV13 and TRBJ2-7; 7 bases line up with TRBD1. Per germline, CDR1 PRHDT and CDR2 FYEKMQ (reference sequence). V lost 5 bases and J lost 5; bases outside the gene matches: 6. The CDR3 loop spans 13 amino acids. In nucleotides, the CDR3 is TGTGCCAGCAGCCCGACAGGGCCCCACGAGCAGTACTTC. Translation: CASSPTGPHEQYF.